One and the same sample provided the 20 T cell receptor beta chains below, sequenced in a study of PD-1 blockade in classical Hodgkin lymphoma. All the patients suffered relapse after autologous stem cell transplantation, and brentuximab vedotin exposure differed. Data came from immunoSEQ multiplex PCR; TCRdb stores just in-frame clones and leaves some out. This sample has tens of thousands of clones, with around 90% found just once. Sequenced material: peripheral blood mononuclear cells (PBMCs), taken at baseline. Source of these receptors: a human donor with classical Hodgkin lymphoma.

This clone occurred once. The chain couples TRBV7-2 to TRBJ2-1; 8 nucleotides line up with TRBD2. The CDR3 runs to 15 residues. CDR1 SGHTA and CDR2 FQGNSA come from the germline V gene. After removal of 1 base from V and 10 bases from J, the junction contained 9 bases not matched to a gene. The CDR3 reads CASSLGRGGPQEQFF. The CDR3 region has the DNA TGTGCCAGCAGCTTAGGACGCGGGGGGCCGCAAGAGCAGTTCTTC. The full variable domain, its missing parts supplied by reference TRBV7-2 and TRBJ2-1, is GAGVSQSPSNKVTEKGKDVELRCDPISGHTALYWYRQSLGQGLEFLIYFQGNSAPDKSGLPSDRFSAERTGGSVSTLTIQRTQQEDSAVYLCASSLGRGGPQEQFFGPGTRLTVL.

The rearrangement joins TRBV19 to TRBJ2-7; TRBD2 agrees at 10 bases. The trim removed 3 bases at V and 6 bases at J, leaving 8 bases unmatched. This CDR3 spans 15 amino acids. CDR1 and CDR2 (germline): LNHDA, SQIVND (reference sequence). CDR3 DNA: TGTGCCAGTAGTATTTTGCTAGCGGGGGTCGGCGAGCAGTACTTC. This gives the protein CASSILLAGVGEQYF.

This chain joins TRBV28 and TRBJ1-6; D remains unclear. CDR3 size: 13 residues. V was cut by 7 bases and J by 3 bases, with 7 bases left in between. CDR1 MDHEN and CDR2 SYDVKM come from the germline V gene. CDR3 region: CASIAGYNSPLHF. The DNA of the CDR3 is TGTGCCAGCATCGCCGGCTATAATTCACCCCTCCACTTT.

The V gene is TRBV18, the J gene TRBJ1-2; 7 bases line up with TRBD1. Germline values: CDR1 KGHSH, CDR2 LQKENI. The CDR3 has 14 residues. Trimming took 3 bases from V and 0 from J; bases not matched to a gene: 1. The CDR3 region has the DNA TGTGCCAGCTCACCCGGGACAGCTAACTATGGCTACACCTTC. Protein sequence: CASSPGTANYGYTF. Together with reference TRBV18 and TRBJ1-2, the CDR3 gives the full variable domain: NAGVMQNPRHLVRRRGQEARLRCSPMKGHSHVYWYRQLPEEGLKFMVYLQKENIIDESGMPKERFSAEFPKEGPSILRIQQVVRGDSAAYFCASSPGTANYGYTFGSGTRLTVV.

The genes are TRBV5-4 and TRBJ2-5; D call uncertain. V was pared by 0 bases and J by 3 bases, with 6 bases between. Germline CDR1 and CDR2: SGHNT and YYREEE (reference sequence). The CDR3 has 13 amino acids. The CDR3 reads CASSLGAEETQYF. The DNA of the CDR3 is TGTGCCAGCAGCTTGGGGGCTGAAGAGACCCAGTACTTC.

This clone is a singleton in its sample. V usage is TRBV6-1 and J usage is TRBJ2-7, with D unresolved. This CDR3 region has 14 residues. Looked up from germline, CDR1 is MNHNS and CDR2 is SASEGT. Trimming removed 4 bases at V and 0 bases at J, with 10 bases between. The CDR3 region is CASSVQLTSYEQYF. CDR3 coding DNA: TGTGCCAGCAGTGTACAACTCACCTCCTACGAGCAGTACTTC.

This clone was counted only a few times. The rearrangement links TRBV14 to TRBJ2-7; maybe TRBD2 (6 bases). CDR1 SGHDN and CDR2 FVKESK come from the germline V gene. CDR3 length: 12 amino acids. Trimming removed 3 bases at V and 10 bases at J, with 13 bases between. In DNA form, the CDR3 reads TGTGCCAGCAGCCACTTAAGGACTAAACAGTACTTC. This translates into CASSHLRTKQYF.

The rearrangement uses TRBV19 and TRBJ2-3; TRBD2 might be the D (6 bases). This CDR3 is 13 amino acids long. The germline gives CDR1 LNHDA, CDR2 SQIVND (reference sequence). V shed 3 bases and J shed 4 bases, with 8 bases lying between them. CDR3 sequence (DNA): TGTGCCAGTAGTATCGGGAGTCCAGATACGCAGTATTTT. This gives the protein CASSIGSPDTQYF.

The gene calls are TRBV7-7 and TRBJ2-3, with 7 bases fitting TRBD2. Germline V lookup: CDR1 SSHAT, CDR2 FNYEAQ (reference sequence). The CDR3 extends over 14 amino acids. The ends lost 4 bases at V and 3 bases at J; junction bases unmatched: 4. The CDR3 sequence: CASSSAGETDTQYF. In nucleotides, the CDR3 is TGTGCCAGCAGCTCGGCGGGAGAGACAGATACGCAGTATTTT.

The CDR3 region is CASSHVGKRGQETQYF. The CDR3 nucleotides are TGCGCCAGCAGCCATGTTGGAAAAAGGGGTCAAGAGACCCAGTACTTC. The V gene is TRBV4-1, the J gene TRBJ2-5, with a possible D match to TRBD1 (5 bases). Germline CDR1 and CDR2: MGHRA and YSYEKL. V lost 3 bases and J lost 2, with 16 bases in between. This CDR3 region has 16 residues.

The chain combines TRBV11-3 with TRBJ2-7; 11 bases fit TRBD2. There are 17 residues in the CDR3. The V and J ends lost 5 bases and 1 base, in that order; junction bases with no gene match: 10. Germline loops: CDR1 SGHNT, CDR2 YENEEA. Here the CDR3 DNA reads TGTGCCAGCAGCCCCGGGGACCTAGCGGGAGGATCCTACGAGCAGTACTTC. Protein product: CASSPGDLAGGSYEQYF.

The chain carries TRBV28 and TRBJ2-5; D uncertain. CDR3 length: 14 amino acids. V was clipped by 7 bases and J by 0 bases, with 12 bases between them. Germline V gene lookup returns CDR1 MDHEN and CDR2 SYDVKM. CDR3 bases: TGTGCCAGCAAACGTCCTGTGTACCAAGAGACCCAGTACTTC. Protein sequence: CASKRPVYQETQYF.

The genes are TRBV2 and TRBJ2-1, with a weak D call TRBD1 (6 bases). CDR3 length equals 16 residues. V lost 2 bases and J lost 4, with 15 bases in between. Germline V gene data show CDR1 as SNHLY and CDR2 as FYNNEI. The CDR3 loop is CASSEIKGQLYNEQFF. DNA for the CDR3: TGTGCCAGCAGTGAAATAAAGGGACAACTGTACAATGAGCAGTTCTTC.

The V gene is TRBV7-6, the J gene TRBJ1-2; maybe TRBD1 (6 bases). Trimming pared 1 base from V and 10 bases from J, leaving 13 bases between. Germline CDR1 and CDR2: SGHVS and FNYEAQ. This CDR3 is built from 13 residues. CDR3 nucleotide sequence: TGTGCCAGCAGCTTAGGGCAGGACAGTTACTACACCTTC. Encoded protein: CASSLGQDSYYTF.

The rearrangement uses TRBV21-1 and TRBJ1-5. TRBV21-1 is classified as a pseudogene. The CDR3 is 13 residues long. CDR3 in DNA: TGTGCCAGCAGCAAAAACGTCCACCAGCCCCAGCATTTT. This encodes CASSKNVHQPQHF.

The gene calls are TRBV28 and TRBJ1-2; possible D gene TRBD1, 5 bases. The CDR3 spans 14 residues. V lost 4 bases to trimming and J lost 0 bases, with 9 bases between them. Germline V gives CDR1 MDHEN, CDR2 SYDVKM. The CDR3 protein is CASSWGGSNYGYTF. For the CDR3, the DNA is TGTGCCAGCAGTTGGGGGGGTTCTAACTATGGCTACACCTTC.

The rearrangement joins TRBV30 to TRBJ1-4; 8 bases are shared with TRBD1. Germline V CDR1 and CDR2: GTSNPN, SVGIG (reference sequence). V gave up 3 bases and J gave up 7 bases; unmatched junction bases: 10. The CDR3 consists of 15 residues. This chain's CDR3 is CAWRRQGAVGEKLFF. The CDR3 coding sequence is TGTGCCTGGAGAAGGCAGGGGGCGGTTGGTGAAAAACTGTTTTTT.

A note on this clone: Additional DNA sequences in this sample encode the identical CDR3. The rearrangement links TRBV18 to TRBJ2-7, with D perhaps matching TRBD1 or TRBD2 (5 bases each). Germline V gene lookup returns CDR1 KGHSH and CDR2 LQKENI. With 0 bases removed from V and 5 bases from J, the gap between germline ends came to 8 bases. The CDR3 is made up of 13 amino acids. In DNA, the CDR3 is TGTGCCAGCTCACCACCGGTGGGGGACGAGCAGTACTTC. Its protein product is CASSPPVGDEQYF.

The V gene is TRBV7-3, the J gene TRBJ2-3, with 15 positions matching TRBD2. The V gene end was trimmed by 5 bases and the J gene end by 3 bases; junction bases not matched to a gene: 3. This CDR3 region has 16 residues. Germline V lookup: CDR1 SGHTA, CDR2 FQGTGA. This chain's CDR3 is CASSIGLAGGTDTQYF. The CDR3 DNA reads TGTGCCAGCAGCATCGGACTAGCGGGAGGGACAGATACGCAGTATTTT.

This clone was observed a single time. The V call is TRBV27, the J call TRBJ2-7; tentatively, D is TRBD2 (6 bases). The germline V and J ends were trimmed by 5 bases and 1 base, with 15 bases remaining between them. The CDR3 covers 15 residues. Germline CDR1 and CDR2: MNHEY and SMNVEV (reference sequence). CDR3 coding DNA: TGTGCCAGCAGTCACCGCCAAGCGGGTTCCTACGAGCAGTACTTC. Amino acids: CASSHRQAGSYEQYF.